This T cell receptor (beta chain) was recorded in a study of blood T cell repertoires in COVID-19 (dated by TCRdb to 2020 to 2022). For context, the study as a whole: Samples covering the acute and convalescent phases of COVID-19 were provided by collaborators in the United States, Italy and Spain. A de-identified subject ID, COVID-19 status, age in years and sex were almost always included in the sample metadata. Samples were obtained from the ongoing ImmuneRACE study (first 160 participants) and from 1,254 subjects provided by 6 global collaborators. The repertoires were released in a freely available public database meant as a resource for research on the immune response to SARS-CoV-2. The material from the prospective study consisted of cDNA or gDNA derived from T cells, B-cell-depleted T cells, or PBMCs. Where available, HLA class I and class II types were taken from metadata supplied by the sample provider and were not determined by assay-based typing. Deeply sampled blood TCRbeta repertoires from subjects exposed to, actively infected with, or recovered from COVID-19 were included in the dataset.

TCRbeta CDR3 regions were amplified from genomic DNA using the immunoSEQ Assay, a bias-controlled multiplex PCR. As for the authors' bioinformatics: Within the assay, amplification of reference gene primers was used to estimate how many nucleated cells each sample contained. To quantify the absolute abundance of each unique TCRbeta CDR3 rearrangement, sequence reads were collapsed and filtered. For each sample, productive Simpson clonality was calculated as the square root of Simpson's diversity index across productive rearrangements. TCRdb mirrors the immuneACCESS table, restricted to in-frame sequences. Some clones are absent from its copies; in checked studies, under half trace to an unresolved V gene, and the reason for the others is unknown. Clone size and the V and J calls come from that table; the DNA yielded D and trimming. This sample comprises around 15,000 clones, approximately 90% of them detected only once. Together, the top ten hold less than 5% of the sample.

Each collaborating institution followed its own protocols to collect whole blood in K2EDTA tubes. For TCRbeta analysis, collaborator samples were shipped as frozen whole blood, as isolated PBMCs, or as DNA extracted from either sample type. This clone was counted once. The clone's antigen remains unknown. No much larger clonotype is one base removed from it; base qualities were not supplied. In the germline V gene (reference sequence), CDR1 corresponds to LNHDA and CDR2 to SQIVND. The CDR3 measures 16 amino acids from cysteine to phenylalanine. Just the 48-base CDR3 DNA is kept, in frame starting at base 1. At the junction V is shortened by 6 bases and J by 8 bases; bases outside the gene matches: 14. The study at large found these results: Clinical and demographic metadata were provided uncurated, with the amount varying by source and participant.

The sequenced sample consisted of peripheral blood. This TCR was recovered from a man aged 55 to 70 with active COVID-19. The chain uses TRBV19 and TRBJ2-3; TRBD2 agrees with 10 junctional bases. The nucleotides read TGTGCCAGTAGCATACCGGGACTAGCGTCCCGGGGTACGCAGTATTTT. The encoded protein is CASSIPGLASRGTQYF.